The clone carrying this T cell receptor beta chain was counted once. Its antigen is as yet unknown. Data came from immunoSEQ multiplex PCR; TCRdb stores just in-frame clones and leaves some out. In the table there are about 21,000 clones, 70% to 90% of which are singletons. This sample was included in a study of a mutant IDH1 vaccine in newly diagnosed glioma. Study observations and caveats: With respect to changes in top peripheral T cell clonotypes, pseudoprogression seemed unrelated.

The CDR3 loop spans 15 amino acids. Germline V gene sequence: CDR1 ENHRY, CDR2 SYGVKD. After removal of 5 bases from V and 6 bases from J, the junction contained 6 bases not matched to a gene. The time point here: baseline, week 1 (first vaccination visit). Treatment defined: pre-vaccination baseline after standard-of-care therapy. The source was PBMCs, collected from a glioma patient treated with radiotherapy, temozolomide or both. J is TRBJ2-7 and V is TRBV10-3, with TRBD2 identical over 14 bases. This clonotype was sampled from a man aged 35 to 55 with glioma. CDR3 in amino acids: CAISLDGTSGSEQYF. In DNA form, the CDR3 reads TGTGCCATCAGTCTGGACGGGACTAGCGGGAGCGAGCAGTACTTC.